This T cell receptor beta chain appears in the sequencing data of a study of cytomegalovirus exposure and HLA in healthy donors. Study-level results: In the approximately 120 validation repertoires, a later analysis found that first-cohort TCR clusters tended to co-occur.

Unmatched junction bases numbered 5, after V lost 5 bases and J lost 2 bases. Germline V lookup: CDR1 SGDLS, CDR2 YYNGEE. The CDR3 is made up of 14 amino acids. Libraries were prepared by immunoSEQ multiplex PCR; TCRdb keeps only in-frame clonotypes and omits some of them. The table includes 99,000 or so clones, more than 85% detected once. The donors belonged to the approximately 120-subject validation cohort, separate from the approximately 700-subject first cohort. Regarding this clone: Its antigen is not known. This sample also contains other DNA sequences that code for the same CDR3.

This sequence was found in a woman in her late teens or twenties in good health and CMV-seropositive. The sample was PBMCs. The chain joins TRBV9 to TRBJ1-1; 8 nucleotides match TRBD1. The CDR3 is CASSSQGGNTEAFF. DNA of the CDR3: TGTGCCAGCAGTTCACAGGGGGGCAACACTGAAGCTTTCTTT.